The rows below give T cell receptor beta chains drawn from one sample of a study of cytotoxic CD8 clonotypes in ibrutinib-treated CLL. TCRdb's table, derived via immunoSEQ multiplex PCR, lists solely in-frame clones and lacks some. Seen here are about 270,000 clones, more than 70% observed once, and the top ten hold roughly 6%. The source was PBMCs, collected at disease progression, from a patient treated with ibrutinib. The origin of the receptors is a human donor with chronic lymphocytic leukemia. Both conserved end residues are part of each CDR3. D genes are given only for firm matches. A row's size may be missing; if present it is once, few, many or a size class.

>TRBJ2-2|few|15|TRBV5-1|TRBD2
CASSHRTSGTGELFF
TGCGCCAGCAGCCATCGGACTAGCGGGACCGGGGAGCTGTTTTTT
>TRBJ1-2|-|15|TRBV4-1|TRBD1
CASRGRQGVNYGYTF
TGCGCCAGCAGAGGAAGACAGGGGGTTAACTATGGCTACACCTTC
>TRBJ2-6|-|16|TRBV6-5|-
CASSSLLTSGANVLTF
TGTGCCAGCAGTTCCTTACTGACCTCTGGGGCCAACGTCCTGACTTTC
>TRBJ2-5|few|13|TRBV2|-
CASSGTVGETQYF
TGTGCCAGCAGTGGGACAGTTGGGGAGACCCAGTACTTC
>TRBJ2-3|-|11|TRBV29-1|-
CSVLGGDTQYF
TGCAGCGTTCTTGGGGGAGATACGCAGTATTTT
>TRBJ1-2|-|14|TRBV6-6|TRBD1
CASQGRQGAEGYTF
TGTGCCTCCCAGGGAAGACAGGGGGCTGAGGGCTACACCTTC
>TRBJ1-6|few|16|TRBV10-3|TRBD1
CAIRNLTGGYNSPLHF
TGTGCCATCAGAAATCTAACAGGGGGCTATAATTCACCCCTCCACTTT
>TRBJ2-5|-|15|TRBV5-1|TRBD1
CASSLVRGLQETQYF
TGCGCCAGCAGCTTGGTTAGGGGGCTCCAAGAGACCCAGTACTTC
>TRBJ1-1|-|15|TRBV5-8|TRBD1
CASSLGDRGNTEAFF
TGTGCCAGCAGCTTGGGGGACAGGGGGAACACTGAAGCTTTCTTT
>TRBJ1-1|-|15|TRBV28|-
CASSWVHSGKYEAFF
TGTGCCAGCAGTTGGGTCCATTCTGGGAAGTATGAAGCTTTCTTT
>TRBJ2-7|once|13|TRBV7-9|-
CASSLGDFYEQYF
TGTGCCAGCAGCTTAGGCGACTTCTACGAGCAGTACTTC
>TRBJ1-2|-|14|TRBV5-1|-
CASSTTGAIPGYTF
TGCGCCAGCAGCACAACCGGGGCCATCCCTGGCTACACCTTC
>TRBJ2-7|-|19|TRBV4-1|TRBD1
CASSPLGTGVYLGSYEQYF
TGCGCCAGCAGCCCCCTAGGGACAGGGGTCTACTTAGGTTCCTACGAGCAGTACTTC
>TRBJ2-5|-|12|TRBV28|-
CASGGSSETQYF
TGTGCCAGCGGCGGGTCATCCGAGACCCAGTACTTC
>TRBJ2-1|-|19|TRBV4-3|TRBD2
CASSQGLAGGPSSYNEQFF
TGCGCCAGCAGCCAAGGACTAGCGGGAGGTCCGAGCTCCTACAATGAGCAGTTCTTC
>TRBJ2-7|-|15|TRBV6-1|-
CASSQDAKGVYEQYF
TGTGCCAGCTCCCAAGACGCCAAAGGAGTCTACGAGCAGTACTTC
>TRBJ2-7|once|18|TRBV29-1|-
CSVEVFRAALRRSYEQYF
TGCAGCGTTGAAGTCTTCAGGGCGGCCCTCCGCCGATCCTACGAGCAGTACTTC
>TRBJ1-3|-|15|TRBV18|TRBD1
CASSPTGDSGNTIYF
TGTGCCAGCTCACCAACAGGGGACTCTGGAAACACCATATATTTT
>TRBJ2-7|-|14|TRBV5-8|-
CASTNRWGLYEQYF
TGTGCCAGCACCAATCGGTGGGGGCTCTACGAGCAGTACTTC
>TRBJ2-7|-|13|TRBV5-4|-
CASSSGTAYEQYF
TGTGCCAGCAGCTCTGGGACTGCATACGAGCAGTACTTC
>TRBJ2-6|-|15|TRBV15|-
CATSRARGGANVLTF
TGTGCCACCAGCAGAGCGAGGGGTGGGGCCAACGTCCTGACTTTC
>TRBJ2-5|-|14|TRBV4-1|-
CASSHVVGEETQYF
TGCGCCAGCAGCCATGTCGTCGGCGAGGAGACCCAGTACTTC
>TRBJ1-5|-|14|TRBV2|TRBD1
CASRTGTVNQPQHF
TGTGCCAGCAGAACTGGGACAGTCAATCAGCCCCAGCATTTT
>TRBJ2-7|-|16|TRBV4-2|TRBD2
CASSRTGGRAINEQYF
TGTGCCAGCAGCAGGACGGGGGGGAGGGCCATAAACGAGCAGTACTTC
>TRBJ2-5|-|14|TRBV7-2|-
CASSPVSRGETQYF
TGTGCCAGCAGCCCTGTTAGTCGGGGCGAGACCCAGTACTTC
>TRBJ2-7|-|15|TRBV6-6|TRBD1
CASSHRDRSAYEQYF
TGTGCCAGCAGCCACCGGGACAGGTCGGCCTACGAGCAGTACTTC
>TRBJ1-5|-|12|TRBV2|-
CASSRGNQPQHF
TGTGCCAGCAGTCGGGGGAATCAGCCCCAGCATTTT
>TRBJ2-1|-|14|TRBV27|-
CASSLDRTVNEQFF
TGTGCCAGCAGTTTAGACAGGACGGTCAATGAGCAGTTCTTC
>TRBJ2-7|-|20|TRBV28|-
CASSLGLRLWDLRKLYEQYF
TGTGCCAGCAGTTTAGGCCTTAGGCTCTGGGATCTGAGAAAGCTTTACGAGCAGTACTTC
>TRBJ1-1|-|13|TRBV2|-
CASNVGINTEAFF
TGTGCCAGCAATGTAGGAATCAACACTGAAGCTTTCTTT
>TRBJ2-7|-|14|TRBV13|TRBD2
CASSVLAGGYEQYF
TGTGCCAGCAGCGTACTAGCGGGGGGGTACGAGCAGTACTTC
>TRBJ2-7|-|12|TRBV29-1|TRBD2
CSVSGRLGEQYF
TGCAGCGTTAGCGGGAGATTAGGCGAGCAGTACTTC
>TRBJ2-2|-|17|TRBV4-1|-
CASSQASLRGRPGELFF
TGCGCCAGCAGCCAAGCTTCCCTCAGGGGAAGGCCCGGGGAGCTGTTTTTT
>TRBJ1-6|-|20|TRBV5-4|TRBD1
CASSSYSGTGLSSYNSPLHF
TGTGCCAGCAGCTCCTACTCCGGGACAGGGTTAAGCTCCTATAATTCACCCCTCCACTTT
>TRBJ1-5|-|16|TRBV2|-
CASSNTGHVSNQPQHF
TGTGCCAGCAGCAATACGGGACACGTAAGCAATCAGCCCCAGCATTTT